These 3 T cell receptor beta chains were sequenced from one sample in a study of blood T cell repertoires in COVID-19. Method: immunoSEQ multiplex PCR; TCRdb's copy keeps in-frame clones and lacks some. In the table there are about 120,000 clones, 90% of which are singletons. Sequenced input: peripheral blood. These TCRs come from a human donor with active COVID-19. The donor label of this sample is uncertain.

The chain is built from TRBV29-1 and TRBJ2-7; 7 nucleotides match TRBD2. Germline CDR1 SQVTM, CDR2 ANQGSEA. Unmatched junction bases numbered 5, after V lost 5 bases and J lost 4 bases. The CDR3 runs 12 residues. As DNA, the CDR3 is TGCAGCGTTAGAGCTAGCGGTTACGAGCAGTACTTC. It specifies CSVRASGYEQYF.

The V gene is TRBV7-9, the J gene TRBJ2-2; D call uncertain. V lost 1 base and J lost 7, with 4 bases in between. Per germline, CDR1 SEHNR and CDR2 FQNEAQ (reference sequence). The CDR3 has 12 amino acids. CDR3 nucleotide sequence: TGTGCCAGCAGCTTAGACGGCGGGGAGCTGTTTTTT. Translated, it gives CASSLDGGELFF. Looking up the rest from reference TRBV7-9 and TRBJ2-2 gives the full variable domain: DTGVSQNPRHKITKRGQNVTFRCDPISEHNRLYWYRQTLGQGPEFLTYFQNEAQLEKSRLLSDRFSAERPKGSFSTLEIQRTEQGDSAMYLCASSLDGGELFFGEGSRLTVL.

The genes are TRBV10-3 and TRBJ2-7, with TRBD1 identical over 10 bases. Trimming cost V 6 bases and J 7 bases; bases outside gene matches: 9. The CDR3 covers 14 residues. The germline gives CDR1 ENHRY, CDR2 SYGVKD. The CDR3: CAIRPGTGAGEQYF. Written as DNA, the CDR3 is TGTGCCATCAGACCCGGGACAGGGGCGGGTGAGCAGTACTTC.